This T cell receptor beta chain was recovered during a study of regulatory T cells in long-lasting Graves disease. Germline-derived CDR1 and CDR2 are SGHDT and YYEEEE. The CDR3 extends over 21 amino acids. With V trimmed by 0 bases and J by 0 bases, 18 bases remained unmatched. The sample's time point: newly diagnosed GD, antithyroid drugs for less than 3 months. The TCR library was prepared using RNA isolated from PBMCs. The TCR beta library used iRepertoire HTBI primers with Arm-PCR amplification of CDR3. TCRdb itself ran the multiplex PCR reads through MiXCR, one entry per CDR3 protein. The sample gives 550,000 or so distinct CDR3 sequences, about 12% of which show up once; roughly 8.9% is in the top ten. The data were also submitted as part of a second study, on T cells in Graves' hyperthyroidism and ophthalmopathy.

This receptor was obtained from a young woman with Graves disease. This specimen was peripheral blood mononuclear cells (PBMCs), taken at new diagnosis, from a patient treated with antithyroid drugs. The chain joins TRBV5-6 to TRBJ2-4, with TRBD1 matching over 7 bases. CDR3 sequence (DNA): TGTGCCAGCAGCTTGGAGGGTGCGAGAGGGGGCAGCTTCAAAGCCAAAAACATTCAGTACTTC. Encoded protein: CASSLEGARGGSFKAKNIQYF.